Following are 23 T cell receptor beta chains from one sample sequenced in a study of T cell changes during pregnancy in multiple sclerosis. Assay: immunoSEQ multiplex PCR; the TCRdb copy retains only in-frame clones and omits some. The sample has tens of thousands of clones, about 94% seen once; the top ten hold about 1.7%. The input for sequencing was peripheral blood, taken after pregnancy. The receptors were sampled from a female donor in good health, enrolled as a control in a pregnancy study.

The chain carries TRBV5-4 and TRBJ1-2, with TRBD1 identical over 8 bases. There are 14 residues in the CDR3. V shed 0 bases, J shed 6 bases, and the junction held 4 bases outside the gene matches. Germline-derived CDR1 and CDR2 are SGHNT and YYREEE (reference sequence). CDR3 sequence reads: CASSLGTGPNGYTF. Written as DNA, the CDR3 is TGTGCCAGCAGCTTGGGGACAGGGCCAAATGGCTACACCTTC.

The genes are TRBV19 and TRBJ1-5; 10 positions agree with TRBD1. Per germline, CDR1 LNHDA and CDR2 SQIVND (reference sequence). The trim removed 7 bases at V and 4 bases at J, leaving 10 bases unmatched. The CDR3 is 16 residues long. The CDR3 DNA reads TGTGCCAGTACCCCAGGGGACAGGGGTGGAAATCAGCCCCAGCATTTT. Amino acid sequence: CASTPGDRGGNQPQHF.

V and J are TRBV5-4 and TRBJ1-2; 7 bases map to TRBD1. J gave up 7 bases and V 4 bases, and 10 bases lay outside the gene matches. From germline, CDR1 is SGHNT and CDR2 YYREEE (reference sequence). CDR3 length equals 14 residues. The CDR3 sequence: CASSRDSTRSGYTF. CDR3 DNA sequence: TGTGCCAGCAGCCGGGACAGTACCAGGAGTGGCTACACCTTC.

The chain links TRBV5-1 to TRBJ2-3, with 13 bases that match TRBD2. The CDR3 totals 16 residues. With 4 bases clipped from V and 4 bases from J, the junction kept 6 bases outside the gene matches. Germline lookup yields CDR1 SGHRS and CDR2 YFSETQ. The CDR3 is CASSLRTSGSSDTQYF. CDR3 coding DNA: TGCGCCAGCAGCCTTCGGACTAGCGGGAGCTCAGATACGCAGTATTTT.

Here the CDR3 reads CASSFAPTGGWETQYF. DNA for the CDR3: TGTGCCAGCAGCTTCGCCCCGACAGGGGGTTGGGAGACCCAGTACTTC. This sequence joins TRBV12-1 and TRBJ2-5; no check of the table's D call, TRBD1, against the DNA was made. TRBV12-1 is tagged as a pseudogene. CDR3 length: 16 amino acids.

This clone occurred a few times. The CDR3 loop reads CATSREWANTEAFF. The CDR3 DNA reads TGTGCCACCAGCAGAGAATGGGCGAACACTGAAGCTTTCTTT. This rearrangement joins TRBV15 to TRBJ1-1; no clear D. The CDR3 spans 14 residues. Trimming cost V 0 bases and J 1 base, with 6 bases left between them. Per germline, CDR1 LNHNV and CDR2 YYDKDF (reference sequence).

This chain connects TRBV6-1 to TRBJ2-7, with 8 bases matching TRBD1. CDR3 length: 17 amino acids. Germline lookup yields CDR1 MNHNS and CDR2 SASEGT. With 0 bases clipped from V and 2 bases from J, the junction kept 9 bases outside the gene matches. The chain's CDR3 is CASSEATVWTGTYEQYF. CDR3 sequence (DNA): TGTGCCAGCAGTGAAGCGACGGTATGGACAGGGACCTACGAGCAGTACTTC.

J is TRBJ2-2 and V is TRBV4-1; 8 bases line up with TRBD2. Trimming at V came to 0 bases and at J to 2 bases, leaving 8 bases not matched to a gene. The CDR3 is made up of 18 amino acids. The germline CDR1 and CDR2 sequences are MGHRA and YSYEKL. The CDR3: CASSQDDLLAANTGELFF. CDR3 nucleotide sequence: TGCGCCAGCAGCCAAGATGACTTACTAGCGGCCAACACCGGGGAGCTGTTTTTT.

With regard to this clone: Other nucleotide sequences from this sample produce the same CDR3. V and J are TRBV29-1 and TRBJ2-1, with 8 bases identical to TRBD2. The length of the CDR3 is 16 residues. Trimming removed 8 bases from V and 2 bases from J; junction bases left unmatched: 14. CDR1 is SQVTM and CDR2 is ANQGSEA in the germline V gene. The CDR3 DNA sequence: TGCAGCTCAGCGGGGGTAGCGGGGTTAGCCTACAATGAGCAGTTCTTC. It is translated as CSSAGVAGLAYNEQFF.

The chain employs TRBV7-9 and TRBJ2-7; the D gene is possibly TRBD1 (6 bases). V shed 5 bases and J shed 5 bases, with 13 bases lying between them. This CDR3 contains 13 residues. Germline V gene lookup returns CDR1 SEHNR and CDR2 FQNEAQ (reference sequence). CDR3 DNA: TGTGCCAGCAGCCAGGGCAGGGGACACGAGCAGTACTTC. The encoded protein is CASSQGRGHEQYF.

This chain connects TRBV5-1 to TRBJ2-1; 7 bases align to TRBD2. From germline, CDR1 is SGHRS and CDR2 YFSETQ. Trimming took 1 base from V and 9 from J; bases not matched to a gene: 10. This CDR3 is built from 15 residues. CDR3 loop: CASSLIGGGEGEQFF. As DNA, the CDR3 is TGCGCCAGCAGCTTGATTGGCGGGGGAGAAGGTGAGCAGTTCTTC.

The chain is built from TRBV29-1 and TRBJ2-5, with 10 bases fitting TRBD2. The better agreement between TRBJ2-7 and the DNA end casts doubt on the J call. The CDR3 is 13 amino acids. The germline CDR1 and CDR2 sequences are SQVTM and ANQGSEA. The CDR3 loop reads CSVLAGARYEQYF. The CDR3 DNA reads TGCAGCGTGCTAGCGGGAGCTCGGTACGAGCAGTACTTC.

The genes are TRBV2 and TRBJ2-7, with TRBD2 matching 14 bases. CDR1 is SNHLY, CDR2 FYNNEI, per germline. V lost 5 bases to trimming and J lost 2 bases; unmatched junction nucleotides: 5. CDR3 length: 16 residues. CDR3 sequence (DNA): TGTGCCAGCAGTTCCAGACTAGCGGGAGGGCCCTACGAGCAGTACTTC. This encodes CASSSRLAGGPYEQYF.

This sequence joins TRBV4-2 and TRBJ2-3; 9 bases fit TRBD2. From germline, CDR1 is LGHNA and CDR2 YNFKEQ. V trimming: 4 bases; J trimming: 3 bases; junction bases outside the gene matches: 8. The CDR3 covers 16 residues. For the CDR3, the DNA is TGTGCCAGCAGCCGAATTAGCGGGGGAAAGACAGATACGCAGTATTTT. Amino acids: CASSRISGGKTDTQYF.

The rearrangement joins TRBV27 to TRBJ1-2; D is perhaps TRBD1 (6 bases). The V and J ends lost 5 bases and 5 bases respectively, with 12 bases between them. The CDR3 is 13 amino acids. Germline assignment: CDR1 MNHEY and CDR2 SMNVEV (reference sequence). The CDR3 protein is CASSPRGSYGYTF. The CDR3 DNA reads as TGTGCCAGCAGTCCCAGGGGTAGTTATGGCTACACCTTC.

The V and J genes are TRBV27 and TRBJ2-5, with D tentatively TRBD1 (6 bases). This CDR3 has 13 amino acids. Germline CDR1 and CDR2: MNHEY and SMNVEV (reference sequence). The V end lost 6 bases, the J end lost 5 bases, and 13 bases lay between the germline ends. CDR3 bases: TGTGCCAGCAGCGTACAGGGACGGGAGACCCAGTACTTC. Amino acids: CASSVQGRETQYF.

The rearrangement joins TRBV5-4 to TRBJ2-7; 13 positions agree with TRBD2. V lost 4 bases and J lost 7; bases outside the gene matches: 8. From germline, CDR1 is SGHNT and CDR2 YYREEE (reference sequence). CDR3 length equals 15 residues. CDR3 DNA: TGTGCCAGCAGCATTCAACTAGCGGGAGGGCGTGAGCAGTACTTC. It codes for CASSIQLAGGREQYF.

The chain carries TRBV18 and TRBJ1-1, with 7 bases identical to TRBD1. CDR3 length equals 15 residues. V lost 3 bases to trimming and J lost 5 bases; unmatched junction nucleotides: 9. The V gene's germline CDR1 is KGHSH and CDR2 LQKENI. CDR3: CASSPWTGLTTEAFF. Written as DNA, the CDR3 is TGTGCCAGCTCACCCTGGACAGGTTTAACAACTGAAGCTTTCTTT.

This clone occurred a few times. This chain connects TRBV18 to TRBJ1-1; 7 bases line up with TRBD1. There are 14 residues in the CDR3. With 2 bases clipped from V and 4 bases from J, the junction kept 4 bases outside the gene matches. Per germline, CDR1 KGHSH and CDR2 LQKENI. In nucleotides, the CDR3 is TGTGCCAGCTCACCATACAGGGGCTCCACTGAAGCTTTCTTT. It encodes CASSPYRGSTEAFF.

The chain couples TRBV7-2 to TRBJ1-4; D gene unclear. CDR3 length: 13 residues. Trimming pared 2 bases from V and 8 bases from J, leaving 9 bases between. CDR1 and CDR2 (germline): SGHTA, FQGNSA. The CDR3 coding sequence is TGTGCCAGCAGCTTAACGGGTCCCGAAAAACTGTTTTTT. It codes for CASSLTGPEKLFF.

CDR3 sequence (DNA): TGTGCCTGGAGGGACAGGGGGCCTGGGGCCAACGTCCTGACTTTC. It codes for CAWRDRGPGANVLTF. The chain has TRBV30 and TRBJ2-6; 11 positions agree with TRBD1. Trimming removed 3 bases from V and 2 bases from J; junction bases left unmatched: 0. Germline CDR1 reads GTSNPN; CDR2 reads SVGIG (reference sequence). The CDR3 length is 15 residues.

V is TRBV4-1 and J is TRBJ2-7; D remains ambiguous. From germline, CDR1 is MGHRA and CDR2 YSYEKL. V lost 1 base, J lost 2 bases, and 12 bases lay in between. The CDR3 is 15 amino acids. CDR3 amino acids: CASSQVSDFTYEQYF. Here the CDR3 DNA reads TGCGCCAGCAGCCAAGTATCAGATTTCACCTACGAGCAGTACTTC.

CDR3 amino acids: CASSRGQQIEQYF. In nucleotides, the CDR3 is TGTGCCAGCTCGCGGGGACAGCAGATCGAGCAGTACTTC. This sequence joins TRBV18 and TRBJ2-7, with D possibly matching TRBD1 (7 bases). V was trimmed by 6 bases and J by 6 bases, leaving 15 bases between them. Germline assignment: CDR1 KGHSH and CDR2 LQKENI. The CDR3 spans 13 residues.